This T cell receptor (beta chain) was captured by sequencing in a study of T cells after yellow fever vaccination. This CDR3 is 13 amino acids long. Between the trimmed V and J ends, which lost 3 bases and 1 base, there was a span of 6 bases. TCRdb passed the 5' RACE reads through MiXCR, listing each CDR3 protein once. This sample carries some 300,000 distinct CDR3 sequences, about 10% of them seen once, and the ten largest clones take 3% to 4%. The source was CD4+ T cells sorted from PBMCs, collected 5 days after the yellow fever booster vaccination. The chain has TRBV12-3 or TRBV12-4 and TRBJ1-2, with D unresolved. The receptor was isolated from a man younger than 35 who received the YFV17D yellow fever vaccine. This CDR3 is CASSFGDNYGYTF. The CDR3 DNA reads TGTGCCAGCAGTTTCGGAGATAACTATGGCTACACCTTC.